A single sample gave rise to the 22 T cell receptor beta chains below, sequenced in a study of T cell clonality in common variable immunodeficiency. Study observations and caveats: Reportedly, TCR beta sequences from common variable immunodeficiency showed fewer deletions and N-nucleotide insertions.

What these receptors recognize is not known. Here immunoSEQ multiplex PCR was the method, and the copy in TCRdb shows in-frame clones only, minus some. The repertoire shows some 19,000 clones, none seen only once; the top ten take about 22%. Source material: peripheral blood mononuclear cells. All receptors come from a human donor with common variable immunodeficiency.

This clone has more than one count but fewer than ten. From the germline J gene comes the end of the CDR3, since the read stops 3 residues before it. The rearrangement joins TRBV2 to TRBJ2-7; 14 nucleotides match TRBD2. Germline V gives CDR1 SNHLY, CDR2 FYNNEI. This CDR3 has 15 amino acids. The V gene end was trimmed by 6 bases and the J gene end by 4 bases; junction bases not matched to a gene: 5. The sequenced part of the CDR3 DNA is TGTGCCAGCAGAGACGGGACTAGCGGGAGTTACGAG. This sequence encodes CASRDGTSGSYE. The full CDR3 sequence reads CASRDGTSGSYEQYF.

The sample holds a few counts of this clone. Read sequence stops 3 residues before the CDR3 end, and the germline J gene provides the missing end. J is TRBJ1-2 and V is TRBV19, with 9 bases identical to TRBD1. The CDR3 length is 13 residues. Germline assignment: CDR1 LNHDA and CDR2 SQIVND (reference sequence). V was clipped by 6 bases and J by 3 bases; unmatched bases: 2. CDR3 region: CASRTGGYYGYTF. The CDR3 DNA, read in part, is TGTGCCAGTAGGACAGGGGGGTACTATGGC.

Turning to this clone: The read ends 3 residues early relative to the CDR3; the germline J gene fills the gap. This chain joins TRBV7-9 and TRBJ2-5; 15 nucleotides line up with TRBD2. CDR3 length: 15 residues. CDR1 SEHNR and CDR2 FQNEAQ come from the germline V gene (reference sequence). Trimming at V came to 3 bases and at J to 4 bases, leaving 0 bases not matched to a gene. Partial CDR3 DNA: TGTGCCAGCAGCTTGGGACTAGCGGGAGGAGAGACC. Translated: CASSLGLAGGET. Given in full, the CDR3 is CASSLGLAGGETQYF.

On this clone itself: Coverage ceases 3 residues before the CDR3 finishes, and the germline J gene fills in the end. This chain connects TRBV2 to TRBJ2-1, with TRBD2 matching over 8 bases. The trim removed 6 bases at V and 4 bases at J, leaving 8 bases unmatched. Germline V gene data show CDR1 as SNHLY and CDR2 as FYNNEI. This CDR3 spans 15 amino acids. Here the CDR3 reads CASRVGLATYNEQFF. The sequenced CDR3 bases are TGTGCCAGCAGAGTAGGACTAGCTACTTACAATGAG.

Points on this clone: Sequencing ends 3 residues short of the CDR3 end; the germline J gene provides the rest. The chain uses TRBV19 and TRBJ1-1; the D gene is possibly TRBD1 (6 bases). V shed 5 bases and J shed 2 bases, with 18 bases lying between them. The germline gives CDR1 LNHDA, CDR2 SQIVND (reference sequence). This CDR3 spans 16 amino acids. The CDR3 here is CASSPYPQGPNTEAFF. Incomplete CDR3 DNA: TGTGCCAGTAGTCCCTACCCACAGGGACCAAACACTGAA.

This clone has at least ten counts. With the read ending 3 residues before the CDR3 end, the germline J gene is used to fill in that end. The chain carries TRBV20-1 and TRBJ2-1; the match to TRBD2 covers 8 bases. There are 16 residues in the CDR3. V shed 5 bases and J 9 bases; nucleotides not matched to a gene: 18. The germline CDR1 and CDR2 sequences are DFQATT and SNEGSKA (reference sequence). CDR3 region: CSALNWMAGGVGEQFF. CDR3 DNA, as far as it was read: TGCAGTGCTTTGAACTGGATGGCGGGAGGTGTCGGTGAG.

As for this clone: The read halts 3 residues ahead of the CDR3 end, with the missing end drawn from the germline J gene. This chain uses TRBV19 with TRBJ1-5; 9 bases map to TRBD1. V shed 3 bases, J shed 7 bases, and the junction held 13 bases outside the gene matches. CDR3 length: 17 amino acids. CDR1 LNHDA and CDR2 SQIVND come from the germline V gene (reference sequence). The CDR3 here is CASSMIQRTGDRQPQHF. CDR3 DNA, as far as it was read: TGTGCCAGTAGTATGATCCAGCGGACAGGGGATCGGCAGCCC.

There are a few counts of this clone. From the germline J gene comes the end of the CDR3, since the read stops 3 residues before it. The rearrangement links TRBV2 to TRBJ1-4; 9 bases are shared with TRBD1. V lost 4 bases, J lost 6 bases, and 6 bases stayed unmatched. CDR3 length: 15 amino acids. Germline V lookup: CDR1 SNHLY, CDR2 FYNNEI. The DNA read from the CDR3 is TGTGCCAGCAGTGTGTCCCGGGACAGGGATGAAAAA. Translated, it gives CASSVSRDRDEK. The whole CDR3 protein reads CASSVSRDRDEKLFF.

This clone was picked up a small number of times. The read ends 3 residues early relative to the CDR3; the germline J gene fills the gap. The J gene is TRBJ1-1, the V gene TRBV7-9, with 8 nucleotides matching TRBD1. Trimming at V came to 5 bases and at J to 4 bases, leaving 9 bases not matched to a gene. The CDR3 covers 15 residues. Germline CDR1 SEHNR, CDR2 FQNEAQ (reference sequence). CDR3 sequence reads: CASSPIGQGGTEAFF. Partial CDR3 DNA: TGTGCCAGCAGCCCTATAGGACAGGGTGGCACTGAA.

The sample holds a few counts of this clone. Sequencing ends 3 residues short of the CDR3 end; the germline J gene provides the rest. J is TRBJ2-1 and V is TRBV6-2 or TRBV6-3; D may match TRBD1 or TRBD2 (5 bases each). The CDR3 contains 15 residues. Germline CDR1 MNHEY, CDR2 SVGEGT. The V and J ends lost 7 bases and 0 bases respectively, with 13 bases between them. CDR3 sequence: CASNMRGPSYNEQFF. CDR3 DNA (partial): TGTGCCAGCAATATGAGGGGTCCCTCCTACAATGAG.

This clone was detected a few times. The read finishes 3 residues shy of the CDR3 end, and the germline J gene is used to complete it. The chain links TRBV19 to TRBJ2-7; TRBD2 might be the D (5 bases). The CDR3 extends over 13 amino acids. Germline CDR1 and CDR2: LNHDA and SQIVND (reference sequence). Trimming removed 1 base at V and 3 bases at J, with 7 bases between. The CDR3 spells CASSIGTFYEQYF. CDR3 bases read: TGTGCCAGTAGTATAGGGACTTTCTACGAG.

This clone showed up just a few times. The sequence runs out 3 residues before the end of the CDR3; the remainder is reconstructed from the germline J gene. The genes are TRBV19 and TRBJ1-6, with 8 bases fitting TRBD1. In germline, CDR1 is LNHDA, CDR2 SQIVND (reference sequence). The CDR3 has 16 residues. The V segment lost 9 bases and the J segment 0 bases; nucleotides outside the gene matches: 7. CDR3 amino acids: CASRGQESSYNSPLHF. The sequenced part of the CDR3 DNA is TGTGCCAGCCGGGGACAGGAAAGCTCCTATAATTCACCC.

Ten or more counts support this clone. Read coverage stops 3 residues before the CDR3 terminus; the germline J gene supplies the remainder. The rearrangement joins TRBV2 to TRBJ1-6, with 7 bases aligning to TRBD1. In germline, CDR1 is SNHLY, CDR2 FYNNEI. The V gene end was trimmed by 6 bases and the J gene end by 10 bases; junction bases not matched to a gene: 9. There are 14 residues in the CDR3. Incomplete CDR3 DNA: TGTGCCAGCAGGGTGACAGGGAGTTTGTCACCC. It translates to CASRVTGSLSP. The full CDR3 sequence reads CASRVTGSLSPLHF.

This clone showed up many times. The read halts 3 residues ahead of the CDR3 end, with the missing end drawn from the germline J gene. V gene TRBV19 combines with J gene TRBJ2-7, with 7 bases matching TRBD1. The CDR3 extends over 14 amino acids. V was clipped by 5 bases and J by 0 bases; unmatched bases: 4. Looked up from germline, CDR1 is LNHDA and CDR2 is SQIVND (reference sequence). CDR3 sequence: CASSRQGSSYEQYF. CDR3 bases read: TGTGCCAGTAGTCGACAGGGAAGCTCCTACGAG.

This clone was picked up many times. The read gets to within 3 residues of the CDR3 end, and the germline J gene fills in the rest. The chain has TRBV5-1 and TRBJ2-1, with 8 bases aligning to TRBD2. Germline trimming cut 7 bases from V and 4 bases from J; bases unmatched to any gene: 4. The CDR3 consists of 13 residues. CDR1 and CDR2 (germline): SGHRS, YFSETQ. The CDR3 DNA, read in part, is TGCGCCAGCGCGGGACTAGGGTACAATGAG. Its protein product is CASAGLGYNE. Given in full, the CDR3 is CASAGLGYNEQFF.

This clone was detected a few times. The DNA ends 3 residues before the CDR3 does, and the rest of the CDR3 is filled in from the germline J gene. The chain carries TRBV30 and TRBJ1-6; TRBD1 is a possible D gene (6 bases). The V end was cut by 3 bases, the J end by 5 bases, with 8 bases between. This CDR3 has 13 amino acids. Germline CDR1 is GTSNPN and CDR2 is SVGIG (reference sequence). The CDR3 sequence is CAWRGQNNSPLHF. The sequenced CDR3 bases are TGTGCCTGGAGAGGACAGAATAATTCACCC.

The CDR3 DNA, read in part, is TGTGCCAGCAGCCCCCGGACAACAACTAATGAAAAA. Protein sequence: CASSPRTTTNEK. The CDR3 in full is CASSPRTTTNEKLFF. The gene calls are TRBV7-2 and TRBJ1-4; D is possibly TRBD1 (5 bases). The read ends 3 residues before the CDR3 terminus; that terminus is restored from the germline J gene. Germline CDR1 is SGHTA and CDR2 is FQGNSA. V lost 5 bases and J 0 bases, leaving 10 bases between the germline ends. The CDR3 is 15 amino acids.

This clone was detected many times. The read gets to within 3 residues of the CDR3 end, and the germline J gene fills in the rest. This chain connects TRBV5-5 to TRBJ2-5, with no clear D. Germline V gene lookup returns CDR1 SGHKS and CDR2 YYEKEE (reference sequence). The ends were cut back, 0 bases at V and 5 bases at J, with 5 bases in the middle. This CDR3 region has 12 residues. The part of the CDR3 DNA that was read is TGTGCCAGCAGCTTGGCTTTGGAGACC. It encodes CASSLALET. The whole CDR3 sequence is CASSLALETQYF. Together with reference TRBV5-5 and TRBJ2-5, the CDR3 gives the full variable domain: DAGVTQSPTHLIKTRGQQVTLRCSPISGHKSVSWYQQVLGQGPQFIFQYYEKEERGRGNFPDRFSARQFPNYSSELNVNALLLGDSALYLCASSLALETQYFGPGTRLLVL.

The CDR3 protein is CASSLLGETQYF. The CDR3 DNA, read in part, is TGTGCCAGCAGCTTACTCGGGGAGACC. J is TRBJ2-5 and V is TRBV7-2; D call uncertain. Sequencing ends 3 residues short of the CDR3 end; the germline J gene provides the rest. This CDR3 contains 12 residues. Germline-derived CDR1 and CDR2 are SGHTA and FQGNSA. Trimming cost V 2 bases and J 5 bases, with 6 bases left between them.

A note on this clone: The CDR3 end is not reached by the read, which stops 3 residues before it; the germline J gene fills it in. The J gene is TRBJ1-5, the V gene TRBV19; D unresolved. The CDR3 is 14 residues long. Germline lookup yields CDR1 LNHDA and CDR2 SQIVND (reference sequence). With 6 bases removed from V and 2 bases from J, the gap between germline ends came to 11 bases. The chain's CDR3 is CASSPVRGNQPQHF. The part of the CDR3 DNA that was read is TGTGCCAGTAGCCCGGTGAGGGGCAATCAGCCC.

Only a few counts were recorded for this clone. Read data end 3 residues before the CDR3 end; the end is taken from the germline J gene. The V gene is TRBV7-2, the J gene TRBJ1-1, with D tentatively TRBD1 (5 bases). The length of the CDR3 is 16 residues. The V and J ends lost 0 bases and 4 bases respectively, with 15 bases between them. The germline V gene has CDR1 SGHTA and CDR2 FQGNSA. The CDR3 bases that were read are TGTGCCAGCAGCTTAGCTCCCCCGGGCGGGGCCACTGAA. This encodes CASSLAPPGGATE. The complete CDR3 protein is CASSLAPPGGATEAFF.

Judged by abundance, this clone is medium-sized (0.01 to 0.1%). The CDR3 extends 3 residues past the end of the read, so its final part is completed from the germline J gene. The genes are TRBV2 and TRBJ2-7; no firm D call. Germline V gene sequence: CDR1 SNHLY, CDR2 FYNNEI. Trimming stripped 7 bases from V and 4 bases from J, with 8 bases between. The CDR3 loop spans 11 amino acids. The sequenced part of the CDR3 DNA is TGTGCCAGCACCCCCACTTACGAG. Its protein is CASTPTYE. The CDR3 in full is CASTPTYEQYF.